Listed here is a single T cell receptor beta chain. The antigen is undetermined. The protocol was immunoSEQ multiplex PCR, while the TCRdb copy is restricted to in-frame clones and leaves out a portion. This table holds more than 65,000 clones, about 90% found once. This sample was taken from a study of graft-versus-host responses after intestinal transplantation. The sequence was obtained from a human donor who was the organ donor for an intestinal transplant. The source was unstimulated CD8+ T cells sorted from spleen or lymph node cells, collected before transplant.

The CDR3 DNA is TGTGCCAGCAGTTCACCATGGACAGGGGGCAAGGAAAAACTGTTTTTT. Translating gives CASSSPWTGGKEKLFF. This chain connects TRBV25-1 to TRBJ1-4, with TRBD1 matching over 11 bases. Germline CDR1 reads MGHDK; CDR2 reads SYGVNS. The V gene end was trimmed by 5 bases and the J gene end by 8 bases; junction bases not matched to a gene: 10. CDR3 length: 16 amino acids.